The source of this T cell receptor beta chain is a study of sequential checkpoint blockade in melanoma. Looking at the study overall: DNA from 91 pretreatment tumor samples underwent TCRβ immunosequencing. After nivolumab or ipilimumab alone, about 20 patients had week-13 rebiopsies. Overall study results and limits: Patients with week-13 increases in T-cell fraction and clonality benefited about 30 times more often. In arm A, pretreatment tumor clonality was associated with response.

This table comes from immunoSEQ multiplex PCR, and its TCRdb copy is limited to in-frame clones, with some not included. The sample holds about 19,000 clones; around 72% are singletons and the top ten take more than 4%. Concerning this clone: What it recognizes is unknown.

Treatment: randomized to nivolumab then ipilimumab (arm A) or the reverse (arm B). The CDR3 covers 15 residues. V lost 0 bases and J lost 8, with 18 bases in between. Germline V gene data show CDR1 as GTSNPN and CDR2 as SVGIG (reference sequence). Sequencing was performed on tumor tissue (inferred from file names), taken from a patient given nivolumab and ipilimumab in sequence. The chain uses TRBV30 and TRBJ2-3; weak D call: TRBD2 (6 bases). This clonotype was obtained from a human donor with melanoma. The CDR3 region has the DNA TGTGCCTGGAGTGTACTAGCAGGTATTCCCGGTACGCAGTATTTT. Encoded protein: CAWSVLAGIPGTQYF.